These 22 T cell receptor beta chains share one sample of origin, sequenced in a study of early stage breast cancer tumors. Clones were sequenced by immunoSEQ multiplex PCR, and TCRdb holds only the in-frame ones, with some missing. Here the sample spans 8,500 to 10,000 clones, 65% to 75% being singletons. The sample comprised normal breast tissue next to the tumor. These receptors came from a person between 60 and 70 years old with breast cancer.

This clone showed up just a few times. The chain employs TRBV5-4 and TRBJ2-4; 7 positions agree with TRBD1. Germline CDR1 and CDR2: SGHNT and YYREEE (reference sequence). Trimming took 9 bases from V and 1 from J; bases not matched to a gene: 4. This CDR3 has 13 residues. CDR3 sequence reads: CATQQGAKNIQYF. The CDR3 DNA reads TGTGCCACCCAACAGGGGGCCAAAAACATTCAGTACTTC. Looking up the rest from reference TRBV5-4 and TRBJ2-4 gives the full variable domain: ETGVTQSPTHLIKTRGQQVTLRCSSQSGHNTVSWYQQALGQGPQFIFQYYREEENGRGNFPPRFSGLQFPNYSSELNVNALELDDSALYLCATQQGAKNIQYFGAGTRLSVL.

This clone appeared once. The chain joins TRBV29-1 to TRBJ2-1; 7 bases are shared with TRBD2. Looked up from germline, CDR1 is SQVTM and CDR2 is ANQGSEA. Unmatched junction bases numbered 5, after V lost 6 bases and J lost 6 bases. The CDR3 consists of 12 residues. As DNA, the CDR3 is TGCAGCGTACGACTAGCAAGCAATGAGCAGTTCTTC. Its translation: CSVRLASNEQFF.

In this sample, this clone is hyperexpanded. V is TRBV7-9 and J is TRBJ2-1; D might be TRBD2 (5 bases). With 5 bases removed from V and 10 bases from J, the gap between germline ends came to 12 bases. The CDR3 sequence is 12 residues long. The germline gives CDR1 SEHNR, CDR2 FQNEAQ (reference sequence). CDR3 DNA sequence: TGTGCCAGCAGCCGGAGGATCCGGGAGCAGTTCTTC. This encodes CASSRRIREQFF.

The chain employs TRBV7-2 and TRBJ1-6, with D perhaps matching TRBD1 (5 bases). The CDR3 length is 15 residues. Germline CDR1 and CDR2: SGHTA and FQGNSA. V was pared by 4 bases and J by 9 bases, with 16 bases between. DNA of the CDR3: TGTGCCAGCAGCTCCCCTTGGGGGGAAGGTTCACCCCTCCACTTT. It yields the protein CASSSPWGEGSPLHF.

The J gene is TRBJ1-2, the V gene TRBV27; possible D gene TRBD1, 6 bases. This CDR3 spans 14 amino acids. In germline, CDR1 is MNHEY, CDR2 SMNVEV (reference sequence). V shed 5 bases and J shed 1 base, with 11 bases lying between them. The CDR3 region is CASSADRLNYGYTF. The CDR3 bases are TGTGCCAGCAGTGCTGACAGGCTTAACTATGGCTACACCTTC.

The chain recombines TRBV11-3 with TRBJ2-5, with a tentative D call TRBD2 (5 bases). Trimming removed 7 bases at V and 1 base at J, with 10 bases between. The CDR3 length is 13 residues. In germline, CDR1 is SGHNT, CDR2 YENEEA. CDR3 residues: CASTRGSQETQYF. As DNA, the CDR3 is TGTGCCAGCACCAGAGGGTCCCAAGAGACCCAGTACTTC.

This clone was seen only a few times. The rearrangement links TRBV7-6 to TRBJ1-3, with D possibly TRBD1 on 5 matching bases. The CDR3 is 16 amino acids. Germline assignment: CDR1 SGHVS and CDR2 FNYEAQ. The germline V and J ends were trimmed by 0 bases and 3 bases, with 12 bases remaining between them. The CDR3 region is CASSLASAGGGNTIYF. The CDR3 DNA reads as TGTGCCAGCAGCTTAGCGTCAGCCGGGGGTGGAAACACCATATATTTT.

This rearrangement joins TRBV30 to TRBJ2-5, with 15 nucleotides matching TRBD2. Germline CDR1 reads GTSNPN; CDR2 reads SVGIG (reference sequence). V was clipped by 2 bases and J by 4 bases; unmatched bases: 8. The CDR3 is made up of 17 amino acids. For the CDR3, the DNA is TGTGCCTGGAGTTTTGGACTAGCGGGAGGGCCTCGAGAGACCCAGTACTTC. Its protein is CAWSFGLAGGPRETQYF.

This clone was detected a few times. The chain couples TRBV7-3 to TRBJ2-5; a possible D gene is TRBD2 (7 bases). V was clipped by 5 bases and J by 6 bases, with 13 bases between them. CDR1 and CDR2 (germline): SGHTA, FQGTGA. This CDR3 is 13 amino acids long. CDR3 region: CASSLGGLKTQYF. CDR3 nucleotides: TGTGCCAGCAGCCTCGGGGGGCTAAAGACCCAGTACTTC.

This clone was seen only a few times. The chain employs TRBV25-1 and TRBJ1-1; perhaps TRBD1 as D (6 bases). Germline CDR1 is MGHDK and CDR2 is SYGVNS. V lost 6 bases and J lost 1, with 9 bases in between. The CDR3 runs to 13 residues. CDR3 nucleotides: TGTGCCAGCAGCCGGGGGGCGAACACTGAAGCTTTCTTT. Translation: CASSRGANTEAFF.

A few counts support this clone. CDR3: CASSFGGRVGNTEAFF. Here the CDR3 DNA reads TGTGCCAGCAGCTTTGGAGGAAGGGTAGGGAACACTGAAGCTTTCTTT. The chain links TRBV5-4 to TRBJ1-1; no definite D call. The CDR3 runs 16 residues. Trimming removed 2 bases at V and 1 base at J, with 15 bases between. The germline CDR1 and CDR2 sequences are SGHNT and YYREEE (reference sequence).

The rearrangement uses TRBV2 and TRBJ2-1, with 11 bases lining up with TRBD1. The trim removed 0 bases at V and 8 bases at J, leaving 6 bases unmatched. CDR1 is SNHLY, CDR2 FYNNEI, per germline. The CDR3 runs 16 residues. CDR3 DNA sequence: TGTGCCAGCAGTGAAGCCAAGGACAGGGGGCGAGATGAGCAGTTCTTC. This gives the protein CASSEAKDRGRDEQFF.

The chain links TRBV5-1 to TRBJ1-1; no clear D. V was pared by 3 bases and J by 2 bases, with 5 bases between. Germline CDR1 is SGHRS and CDR2 is YFSETQ. This CDR3 is 12 amino acids long. CDR3 DNA sequence: TGCGCCAGCAGCTCCAGTAACACTGAAGCTTTCTTT. Its protein product is CASSSSNTEAFF.

The rearrangement links TRBV2 to TRBJ2-5; D unclear. Germline loops: CDR1 SNHLY, CDR2 FYNNEI. The CDR3 is 13 residues long. V lost 5 bases and J 2 bases, leaving 9 bases between the germline ends. The CDR3 coding sequence is TGTGCCAGCAGTTTACTTCTTCAAGAGACCCAGTACTTC. This codes for CASSLLLQETQYF.

The genes are TRBV7-3 and TRBJ2-2; 9 bases fit TRBD1. The V and J ends lost 5 bases and 5 bases, in that order; junction bases with no gene match: 9. Germline V gene data show CDR1 as SGHTA and CDR2 as FQGTGA. CDR3 length: 16 amino acids. The CDR3 sequence: CASSPPPGQGTGELFF. In nucleotides, the CDR3 is TGTGCCAGCAGCCCTCCCCCCGGACAGGGGACCGGGGAGCTGTTTTTT. The full variable domain, in which reference TRBV7-3 and TRBJ2-2 provide the parts outside the CDR3, is GAGVSQTPSNKVTEKGKYVELRCDPISGHTALYWYRQSLGQGPEFLIYFQGTGAADDSGLPNDRFFAVRPEGSVSTLKIQRTERGDSAVYLCASSPPPGQGTGELFFGEGSRLTVL.

The chain is built from TRBV19 and TRBJ1-3; 10 bases agree with TRBD1. This CDR3 spans 17 amino acids. Germline CDR1 LNHDA, CDR2 SQIVND (reference sequence). Trimming took 6 bases from V and 0 from J; bases not matched to a gene: 8. The CDR3 region is CASRDRGHGASGNTIYF. The CDR3 DNA sequence: TGTGCCAGTAGAGACAGGGGGCATGGAGCCTCTGGAAACACCATATATTTT.

This chain uses TRBV29-1 with TRBJ2-7, with a possible D match to TRBD2 (5 bases). Trimming shortened V by 5 bases and J by 2 bases, and 16 bases separated the two germline ends. This CDR3 has 14 residues. From germline, CDR1 is SQVTM and CDR2 ANQGSEA. For the CDR3, the DNA is TGCAGCGTTTCCGACGCTTTGGAGGCCTACGAGCAGTACTTC. This gives the protein CSVSDALEAYEQYF.

V and J are TRBV19 and TRBJ1-2, with 11 bases matching TRBD1. The junction had 3 bases not matched to a gene; V was cut back by 8 bases and J by 4 bases. The CDR3 runs 13 residues. Germline V gene lookup returns CDR1 LNHDA and CDR2 SQIVND (reference sequence). The CDR3 protein is CASRGTGGYGYTF. Written as DNA, the CDR3 is TGTGCCAGTCGCGGGACAGGGGGCTATGGCTACACCTTC.

In nucleotides, the CDR3 is TGCGCCAGCAGCTTGGAACAGGCTGGGTCTGGGGCCAACGTCCTGACTTTC. It is translated as CASSLEQAGSGANVLTF. The J gene is TRBJ2-6, the V gene TRBV5-1; TRBD1 might be the D (5 bases). Trimming took off 0 bases at V and 1 base at J, with 11 bases between the two ends. The CDR3 consists of 17 residues. Germline loops: CDR1 SGHRS, CDR2 YFSETQ.

The chain is built from TRBV19 and TRBJ2-5; D unresolved. Trimming cost V 1 base and J 5 bases, with 14 bases left between them. Germline CDR1 LNHDA, CDR2 SQIVND (reference sequence). The CDR3 has 15 amino acids. DNA of the CDR3: TGTGCCAGTAGTATAGGAGGCAGTCCCGCGGAGACCCAGTACTTC. It yields the protein CASSIGGSPAETQYF.

The chain couples TRBV4-3 to TRBJ2-7, with 9 bases fitting TRBD1. The germline gives CDR1 LGHNA, CDR2 YSLEER. V dropped 4 bases and J dropped 3; count of bases not matched to a gene: 4. The CDR3 covers 14 residues. In nucleotides, the CDR3 is TGCGCCAGCAGCCCCGGGGACAGGGTCTACGAGCAGTACTTC. It is translated as CASSPGDRVYEQYF.

The rearrangement uses TRBV6-5 and TRBJ1-2; D not certain. The CDR3 sequence is 12 residues long. The germline V gene encodes CDR1 MNHEY and CDR2 SVGAGI. The V end lost 6 bases, the J end lost 4 bases, and 9 bases lay between the germline ends. CDR3 region: CASSRDFYGYTF. CDR3 DNA: TGTGCCAGCAGCCGAGACTTCTATGGCTACACCTTC.